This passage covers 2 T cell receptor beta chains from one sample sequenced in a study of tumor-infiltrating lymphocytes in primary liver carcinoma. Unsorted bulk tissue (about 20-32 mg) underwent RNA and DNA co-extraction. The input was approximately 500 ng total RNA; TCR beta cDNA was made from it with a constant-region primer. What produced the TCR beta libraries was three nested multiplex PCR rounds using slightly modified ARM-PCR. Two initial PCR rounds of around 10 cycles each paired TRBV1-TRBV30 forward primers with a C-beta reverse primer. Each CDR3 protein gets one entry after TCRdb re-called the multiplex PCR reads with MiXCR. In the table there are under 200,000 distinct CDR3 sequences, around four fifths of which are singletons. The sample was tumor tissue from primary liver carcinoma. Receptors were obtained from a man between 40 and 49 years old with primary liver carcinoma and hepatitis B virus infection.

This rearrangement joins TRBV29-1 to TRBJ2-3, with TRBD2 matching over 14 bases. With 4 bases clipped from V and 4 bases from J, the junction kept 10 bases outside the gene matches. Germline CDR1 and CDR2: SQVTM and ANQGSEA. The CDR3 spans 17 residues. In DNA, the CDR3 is TGCAGCGTTGGTGGGACTAGCGGGAGAGGGGACCCAGATACGCAGTATTTT. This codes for CSVGGTSGRGDPDTQYF.

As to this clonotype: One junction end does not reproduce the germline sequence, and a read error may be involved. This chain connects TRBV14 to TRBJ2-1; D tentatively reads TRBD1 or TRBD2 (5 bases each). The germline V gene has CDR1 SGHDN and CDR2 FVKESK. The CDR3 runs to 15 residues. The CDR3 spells CASTQYRGSYYEQFF. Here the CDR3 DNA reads TGTGCCAGCACCCAGTATCGGGGCTCCTACTATGAGCAGTTCTTC.